The clone carrying this T cell receptor (beta chain) showed up just a few times. Its antigen is still unknown. The germline V gene has CDR1 SNHLY and CDR2 FYNNEI. V shed 7 bases and J shed 5 bases, with 12 bases lying between them. There are 14 residues in the CDR3. Some clones are missing from TCRdb's copy, which holds only in-frame ones; the method was immunoSEQ multiplex PCR. The table shows 20,000 to 25,000 clones, with roughly two thirds occurring only once. This record belongs to a study of PD-1 blockade in classical Hodgkin lymphoma. Regarding the study as a whole: Unlike CD8+ TCR diversity, which did not rise significantly by C4D1, CD4+ TCR diversity did. Lower baseline TCR diversity was reported for newly diagnosed patients than for healthy donors. Lower baseline TCR diversity marked trial partial responders and progressors. Later analyses included only patients treated at least 1 year post-ASCT.

Brentuximab vedotin exposure varied among the patients, all of whom had relapsed after autologous stem cell transplantation. This material consisted of peripheral blood mononuclear cells (PBMCs), taken at baseline. The chain is built from TRBV2 and TRBJ1-6, with a weak D call TRBD1 (5 bases). The TCR sequence derives from a human donor with classical Hodgkin lymphoma. CDR3 region: CASMEGTNNSPLHF. The CDR3 DNA follows: TGTGCCAGCATGGAGGGGACTAATAATTCACCCCTCCACTTT.